Listed below are T cell receptor beta chains from one sample, sequenced in a study of early T cells in non-severe SARS-CoV-2 infection. TCRdb reprocessed the 5' RACE reads via MiXCR and lists one record per CDR3 protein. The sample consists of tens of thousands of distinct CDR3 sequences, around 5.2% of them appearing once. The material sequenced was whole blood. The receptors were sampled from an adult who was a healthcare worker with PCR-confirmed SARS-CoV-2 infection or an uninfected control (not recorded which). The CDR3 runs from the conserved cysteine through the conserved F or W. The D gene is left open where the match is weak. For some rows the clone size is stated as once, few or many, or as a class when expanded; others skip it.

clone_size d_call j_call v_call cdr3_nt cdr3_aa
NA TRBD2 TRBJ2-3 TRBV20-1 TGCAGTGCACCCTCCCCGACTAGCGGGAGAGGTTTAGATACGCAGTATTTT CSAPSPTSGRGLDTQYF
medium-sized NA TRBJ2-2 TRBV11-3 TGTGCCAGCAGCGGGGACGTGAACACCGGGGAGCTGTTTTTT CASSGDVNTGELFF
NA NA TRBJ2-3 TRBV10-3 TGTGCCATCAGAAGCCAGAGAACAGATACGCAGTATTTT CAIRSQRTDTQYF
few TRBD2 TRBJ2-1 TRBV19 TGTGCCAGTAGTATAGATCTTGGACTAGCGGGAGGTCTGGGGAATGAGCAGTTCTTC CASSIDLGLAGGLGNEQFF
NA TRBD2 TRBJ2-7 TRBV7-2 TGTGTCAGCAGCCCTACTAGCGGGAGGGCCCTCTACGAGCAGTACTTC CVSSPTSGRALYEQYF
NA TRBD2 TRBJ2-2 TRBV12-3/TRBV12-4 TGTGCCAGCAGCAGACTAGCGGAAGACACCGGGGAGCTGTTTTTT CASSRLAEDTGELFF
few NA TRBJ2-7 TRBV14 TGTGCCAGCAGCCGTCTGTACTACGAGCAGTACTTC CASSRLYYEQYF
many TRBD1 TRBJ1-6 TRBV20-1 TGCAGTGCTAACCCCGGGACAGGTGATTCACCCCTCCACTTT CSANPGTGDSPLHF
many TRBD2 TRBJ2-3 TRBV11-2 TGTGCCAGCAGCTTAGCGGGGGGAGTGCCAGATACGCAGTATTTT CASSLAGGVPDTQYF
NA NA TRBJ1-5 TRBV5-5 TGTGCCAGCAGCCCTTTTGTTCTAGGGGGGTTCGGCAGCAATCAGCCCCAGCATTTT CASSPFVLGGFGSNQPQHF
NA NA TRBJ1-2 TRBV6-5 TGTGCCAGCAGTTACTCCTGGGCCCCTGAGTACTATGGCTACACCTTC CASSYSWAPEYYGYTF
few NA TRBJ2-3 TRBV3-1 TGTGCCAGCAGCCAATTCAGCGCAGATACGCAGTATTTT CASSQFSADTQYF
NA NA TRBJ1-1 TRBV7-3 TGTGCCAGCAGCTTAATGGCCAGCACTGAAGCTTTCTTT CASSLMASTEAFF
NA NA TRBJ2-1 TRBV3-1 TGTGCCAGCAGAAGAGGTGCCTCCTACAATGAGCAGTTCTTC CASRRGASYNEQFF
many TRBD1 TRBJ1-6 TRBV5-4 TGTGCCAGCAGAGGACAGGGAGAATATAATTCACCCCTCCACTTT CASRGQGEYNSPLHF
few NA TRBJ1-5 TRBV10-2 TGCGCCAGCAGTGAAGCGGGGGGTCGCAATCAGCCCCAGCATTTT CASSEAGGRNQPQHF
many NA TRBJ1-3 TRBV28 TGTGCCAGCACTTGGTCCTCTGGAAACACCATATATTTT CASTWSSGNTIYF
many NA TRBJ1-1 TRBV28 TGTGCCAGCAGTTACCCTAACACTGAAGCTTTCTTT CASSYPNTEAFF
few NA TRBJ2-2 TRBV7-3 TGTGCCAGCAGCTTAGTAAGGGAGGACACCGGGGAGCTGTTTTTT CASSLVREDTGELFF
few NA TRBJ2-2 TRBV11-2 TGTGCCAGCAGCTTGACAGGGAACACCGGGGAGCTGTTTTTT CASSLTGNTGELFF
many NA TRBJ2-2 TRBV7-6 TGTGCCAGCAGCTTGGTGGGAGAGGGTACCGGGGAGCTGTTTTTT CASSLVGEGTGELFF
few TRBD2 TRBJ2-1 TRBV10-3 TGTGCCATCAGAGCGCCACTAGCGGGAGCTGTCGATGAGCAGTTCTTC CAIRAPLAGAVDEQFF
many NA TRBJ1-1 TRBV28 TGTGCCACCACCACCCAGGACGGGGGGAACACTGAAGCTTTCTTT CATTTQDGGNTEAFF
NA NA TRBJ1-5 TRBV4-3 TGCGCCAGCAGCCAAGATCTGGCCGGTCAACGGCCCCAGCATTTT CASSQDLAGQRPQHF
many TRBD1 TRBJ1-5 TRBV6-6 TGTGCCAGCAGTGCCCGGAAGGGGGCAGGGAGCAATCAGCCCCAGCATTTT CASSARKGAGSNQPQHF
many NA TRBJ2-7 TRBV7-2 TGTGCCAGCAGCTTAGTAGCTTCCCCGAGAGAGCAGTACTTC CASSLVASPREQYF